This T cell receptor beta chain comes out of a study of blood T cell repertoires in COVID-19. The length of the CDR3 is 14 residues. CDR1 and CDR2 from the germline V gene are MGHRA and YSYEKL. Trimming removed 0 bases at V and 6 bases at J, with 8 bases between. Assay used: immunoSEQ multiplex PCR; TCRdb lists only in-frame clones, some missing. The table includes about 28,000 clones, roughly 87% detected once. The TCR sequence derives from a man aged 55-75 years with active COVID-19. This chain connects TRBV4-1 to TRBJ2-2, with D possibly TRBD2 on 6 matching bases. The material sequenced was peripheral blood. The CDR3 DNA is TGCGCCAGCAGCCAAGACCGCGGGGCCGGGGAGCTGTTTTTT. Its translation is CASSQDRGAGELFF.